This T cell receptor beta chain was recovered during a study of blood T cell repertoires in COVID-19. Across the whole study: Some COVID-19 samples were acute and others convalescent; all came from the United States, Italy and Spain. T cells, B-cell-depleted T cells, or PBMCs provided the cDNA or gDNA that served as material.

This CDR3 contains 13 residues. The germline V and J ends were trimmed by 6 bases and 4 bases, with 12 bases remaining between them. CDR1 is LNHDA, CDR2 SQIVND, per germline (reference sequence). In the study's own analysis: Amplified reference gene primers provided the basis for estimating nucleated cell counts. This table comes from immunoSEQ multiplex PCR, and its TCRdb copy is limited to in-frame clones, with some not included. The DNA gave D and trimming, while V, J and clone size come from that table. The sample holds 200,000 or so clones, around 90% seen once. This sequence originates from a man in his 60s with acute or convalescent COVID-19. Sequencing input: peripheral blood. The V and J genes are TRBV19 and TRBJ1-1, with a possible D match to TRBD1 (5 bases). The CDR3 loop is CASRPQGGTEAFF. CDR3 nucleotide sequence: TGTGCCAGTAGGCCCCAGGGCGGCACTGAAGCTTTCTTT.